Listed below are T cell receptor beta chains from one sample, sequenced in a study of T cells after yellow fever vaccination. TCRdb recomputed calls from the 5' RACE reads with MiXCR, one row per CDR3 protein. The table has more than 350,000 distinct CDR3 sequences, roughly 12% seen once. The sample here was PBMCs, taken on the day of the first yellow fever vaccination. Receptor source: a man aged 18 to 29 who received the YFV17D yellow fever vaccine. CDR3s include the opening cysteine and the closing phenylalanine or tryptophan. A D gene is named only where the DNA matches it firmly. The size of a clone is reported for some rows only, either as once, few or many, or as a class for expanded clones.

few - TRBJ1-5 TRBV21-1 TGTGCCAGCAGCAAAGGGGCCAGGGGGAGCAATCAGCCCCAGCATTTT CASSKGARGSNQPQHF
- TRBD2 TRBJ2-3 TRBV6-5 TGTGCCAGCAAGCGGGGGGATACGCAGTATTTT CASKRGDTQYF
few - TRBJ1-1 TRBV6-6 TGTGCCAGCAGCCCGGGGGGGGCGGTAGGAGCTTTCTTT CASSPGGAVGAFF
- - TRBJ1-3 TRBV6-1 TGTGCCACCAACAGGGAGAGGGGTGGAAACACCATATATTTT CATNRERGGNTIYF
- TRBD2 TRBJ2-7 TRBV3-1 TGTGCCAGCAGCCAAGTTAGCGGGGGGATGTACGAGCAGTACTTC CASSQVSGGMYEQYF
- - TRBJ1-1 TRBV12-3/TRBV12-4 TGTGCCAGCAGTTTGGTGGGAGGGTACACTGAAGCTTTCTTT CASSLVGGYTEAFF
few - TRBJ2-1 TRBV5-1 TGCGCCAGCAGCCCCGGCGGGACTGCAACGTACAATGAGCAGTTCTTC CASSPGGTATYNEQFF
few - TRBJ2-2 TRBV6-2/TRBV6-3 TGTGCCAGCAGTTACCGGGAGAGCTTCACCGGGGAGCTGTTTTTT CASSYRESFTGELFF
few TRBD2 TRBJ2-1 TRBV24-1 TGTGCCACCAGTGATTTAGGCGCCAGCGGGGCCCTTTACAATGAGCAGTTCTTC CATSDLGASGALYNEQFF
- - TRBJ1-5 TRBV7-2 TGTGCCAGCAGCTTTAACGAGGTGGAGCCCCAGCATTTT CASSFNEVEPQHF
few - TRBJ2-3 TRBV11-2 TGTGCCAGCAGCTTAGATGTACCGCGCACAGATACGCAGTATTTT CASSLDVPRTDTQYF
few - TRBJ2-7 TRBV3-1 TGTGCCAGCAGCCAAGGGTCTTGGCAGTACTTC CASSQGSWQYF
- - TRBJ2-7 TRBV7-9 TGTGCCAGCAGCTCCGAGACAAACTACGAGCAGTACTTC CASSSETNYEQYF
- - TRBJ2-7 TRBV18 TGTGCCAGCTCACCAGAGCCCACGTACGAGCAGTACTTC CASSPEPTYEQYF
few TRBD2 TRBJ2-3 TRBV5-4 TGTGCCAGCAGCTTAAAGATGGGCGGGGGGGCCGGAGATACGCAGTATTTT CASSLKMGGGAGDTQYF
few - TRBJ1-1 TRBV20-1 TGCAGTGCGCGTACTCGGGGACTCTCGAACACTGAAGCTTTCTTT CSARTRGLSNTEAFF
- TRBD2 TRBJ2-1 TRBV6-1 TGTGCCAGCAGGGCGAGACTAGCGGGGGGTAATGAGCAGTTCTTC CASRARLAGGNEQFF
- TRBD2 TRBJ2-1 TRBV5-4 TGTGCCAGCAGCTTGGCAGCGGGGGGCTACCGTGAGCAGTTCTTC CASSLAAGGYREQFF
- TRBD2 TRBJ2-6 TRBV5-1 TGCGCCAGCGCGCGGAGGGCTAGCGGGCCCTCGCATCCTGGGGCCAACGTCCTGACTTTC CASARRASGPSHPGANVLTF
- - TRBJ1-6 TRBV5-1 TGCGCCAGCAGCCGGAGAGCGGCCGGGACGGAAAATTCACCCCTCCACTTT CASSRRAAGTENSPLHF
few - TRBJ1-4 TRBV5-1 TGCGCCAGCAGCTTGGGGGTGGGGACTGTGAATGAAAAACTGTTTTTT CASSLGVGTVNEKLFF
few - TRBJ1-3 TRBV9 TGTGCCAGCAGCGCGACAGATTCCTCTGGAAACACCATATATTTT CASSATDSSGNTIYF
- TRBD1 TRBJ1-4 TRBV7-8 TGTGCCATCGATAGGACAGGGAATGAAAAACTGTTTTTT CAIDRTGNEKLFF
few - TRBJ1-1 TRBV7-8 TGTGCCAGCAGCTTAGAGCTATTTAGGGTCACTGAAGCTTTCTTT CASSLELFRVTEAFF
- - TRBJ2-7 TRBV7-8 TGTGCCAGCAGCTTAGAGGGGATCGAGCAGTACTTC CASSLEGIEQYF
few - TRBJ2-7 TRBV4-3 TGCGCCAGCAGCCAAGTAGCATCGTCTCCAACCTACGAGCAGTACTTC CASSQVASSPTYEQYF
- TRBD1 TRBJ2-5 TRBV19 TGTGCCAGTAGTACGGGACAGTTACAAGAGACCCAGTACTTC CASSTGQLQETQYF
few - TRBJ1-1 TRBV11-2 TGTGCCAGCAGCCCCATCCGGGGGGCGTCGATTAACACTGAAGCTTTCTTT CASSPIRGASINTEAFF
few TRBD1 TRBJ2-5 TRBV7-2 TGTGCCAGCAGCTTAGGAGGGGGCGCACAAGAGACCCAGTACTTC CASSLGGGAQETQYF
few TRBD2 TRBJ2-3 TRBV2 TGTGCCAGCAGCCGGCGACAATTCTATAGCGGGGGGGCAGATACGCAGTATTTT CASSRRQFYSGGADTQYF
few - TRBJ1-3 TRBV14 TGTGCCAGCAGCCGCAACAGGATCTCTGGAAACACCATATATTTT CASSRNRISGNTIYF
- - TRBJ1-3 TRBV30 TGTGCCTGGACCCACCCCGGACAGCCGGGAAACACCATATATTTT CAWTHPGQPGNTIYF
- TRBD2 TRBJ2-1 TRBV6-5 TGTGCCAGCAGTTACTCGTATATAGCGGGGGGGCGCAGCAACAATGAGCAGTTCTTC CASSYSYIAGGRSNNEQFF
- TRBD2 TRBJ2-3 TRBV5-1 TGCGCCAGCAGCTGGGGACTACGCGATACGCAGTATTTT CASSWGLRDTQYF
many TRBD1 TRBJ2-2 TRBV7-2 TGTGCCAGCAGCCAACGGACAGGGGGCTCTTTCGGGGAGCTGTTTTTT CASSQRTGGSFGELFF
- - TRBJ2-1 TRBV10-3 TGTGCCATCAGCGACTCCCCCTACAATGAGCAGTTCTTC CAISDSPYNEQFF
many - TRBJ1-1 TRBV2 TGTGCCAGCAGTGACCTGGGTAACACTGAAGCTTTCTTT CASSDLGNTEAFF
few - TRBJ2-3 TRBV7-3 TGTGCCAGCAGCTTAAGGAGTAGCCCAGATACGCAGTATTTT CASSLRSSPDTQYF
few - TRBJ2-5 TRBV5-6 TGTGCCAGCAGCGATTACAGGGTACAAGAGACCCAGTACTTC CASSDYRVQETQYF
- - TRBJ2-3 TRBV30 TGTGCCTGGAGTGTCGCAGACGTAGGTACGCAGTATTTT CAWSVADVGTQYF
few - TRBJ1-2 TRBV15 TGTGCCACCAGCAGAGGCAATCGCTATGGCTACACCTTC CATSRGNRYGYTF
few TRBD1 TRBJ2-3 TRBV6-5 TGTGCCAGCAGTTACTTAGGGGGCAGCACAGATACGCAGTATTTT CASSYLGGSTDTQYF